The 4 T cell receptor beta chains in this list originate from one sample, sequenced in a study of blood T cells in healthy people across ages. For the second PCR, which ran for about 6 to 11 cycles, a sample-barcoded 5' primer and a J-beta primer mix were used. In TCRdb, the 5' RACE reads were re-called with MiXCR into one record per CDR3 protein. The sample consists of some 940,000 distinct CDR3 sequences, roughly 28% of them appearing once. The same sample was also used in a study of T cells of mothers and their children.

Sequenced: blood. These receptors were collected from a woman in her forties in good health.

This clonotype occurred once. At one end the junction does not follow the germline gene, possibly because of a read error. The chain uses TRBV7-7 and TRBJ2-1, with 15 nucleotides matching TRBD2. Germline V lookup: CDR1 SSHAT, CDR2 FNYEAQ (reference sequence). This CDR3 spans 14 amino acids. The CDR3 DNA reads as TGTGCTAGCAGCCCGGGACTAGCGGGGGGACCGCAGTTCTTC. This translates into CASSPGLAGGPQFF.

In DNA, the CDR3 is TGCGCCAGCAGCCGATGTAATGAAAAACTGTTTTTT. Its translation is CASSRCNEKLFF. This rearrangement joins TRBV5-1 to TRBJ1-4, with D hard to call. Per the germline V gene, CDR1 is SGHRS and CDR2 is YFSETQ. CDR3 size: 12 residues. The V end lost 4 bases, the J end lost 4 bases, and 5 bases lay between the germline ends.

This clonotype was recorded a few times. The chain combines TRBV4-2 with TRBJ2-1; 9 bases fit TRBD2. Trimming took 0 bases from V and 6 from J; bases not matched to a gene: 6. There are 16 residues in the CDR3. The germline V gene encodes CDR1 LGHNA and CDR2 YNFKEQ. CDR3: CASSQDSGRGGNEQFF. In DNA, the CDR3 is TGTGCCAGCAGCCAAGATTCCGGGCGGGGGGGCAATGAGCAGTTCTTC.

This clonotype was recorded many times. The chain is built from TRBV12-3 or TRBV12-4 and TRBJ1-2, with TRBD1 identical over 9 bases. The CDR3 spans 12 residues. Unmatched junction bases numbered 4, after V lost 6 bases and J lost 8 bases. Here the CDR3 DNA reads TGTGCCAGCAGCCAGACAGGGGGAGGCTACACCTTC. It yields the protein CASSQTGGGYTF.